The table lists the clone carrying this T cell receptor beta chain with many counts. Its antigen is currently unknown. The sorting of naive CD8 T cells used the CD8+CD4-CCR7+CD45RA+ phenotype. The data originate from a study of molecular identifiers for immune sequencing clone quantification. Study-level findings and limits: Clones exceeding 20 RNA copies carried over 97% of effector molecules but under 1% of naive-cell molecules.

Both previously described methods and listed TCR primers were employed to make bulk TCR libraries. TCRdb itself ran the PCR reads through MiXCR, one entry per CDR3 protein. In the table there are approximately 670,000 distinct CDR3 sequences, 20% of which are singletons. This receptor was taken from a human donor in good health. Some libraries in this study had Jurkat cell RNA spiked in. Sequencing input: naive CD8+ T cells from blood, with Jurkat cell RNA spiked in. The subset was: FACS-sorted CD8+CD4-CCR7+CD45RA+ naive T cells.

CDR3: CASSEVTGSEEKLFF. CDR3 nucleotides: TGTGCCAGCAGCGAAGTAACAGGTTCAGAAGAAAAACTGTTTTTT. The chain joins TRBV9 to TRBJ1-4; TRBD1 might be the D (5 bases). The CDR3 loop spans 15 amino acids. The V gene's germline CDR1 is SGDLS and CDR2 YYNGEE. Trimming pared 3 bases from V and 8 bases from J, leaving 17 bases between. Filled out from reference TRBV9 and TRBJ1-4, the complete variable domain reads DSGVTQTPKHLITATGQRVTLRCSPRSGDLSVYWYQQSLDQGLQFLIQYYNGEERAKGNILERFSAQQFPDLHSELNLSSLELGDSALYFCASSEVTGSEEKLFFGSGTQLSVL.